These 23 T cell receptor beta chains were sequenced from one sample in a study of blood T cell repertoires in COVID-19 (dated by TCRdb to about 2020). The library was generated by the immunoSEQ multiplex PCR assay. TCRdb mirrors the immuneACCESS table, restricted to in-frame sequences. Some clones are absent from its copies; in checked studies, under half trace to an unresolved V gene, and the reason for the others is unknown. The sample has 310,000 or so clones on record, approximately 90% of them singletons. The ten largest clones capture approximately 4% of the sample. The sequencing input was peripheral blood. Receptor source: a woman in her forties or fifties with active or convalescent COVID-19.

The rearrangement uses TRBV5-1 and TRBJ2-1; TRBD2 matches 9 bases. The V gene end was trimmed by 6 bases and the J gene end by 9 bases; junction bases not matched to a gene: 7. Germline V lookup: CDR1 SGHRS, CDR2 YFSETQ. This CDR3 region has 13 residues. The CDR3 reads CASTIGTSTEQFF. The CDR3 DNA follows: TGCGCCAGCACCATAGGGACTAGCACTGAGCAGTTCTTC.

The J gene is TRBJ2-7, the V gene TRBV5-1; 7 bases match TRBD1. CDR1 and CDR2 (germline): SGHRS, YFSETQ. V lost 0 bases, J lost 1 base, and 4 bases stayed unmatched. CDR3 length equals 15 residues. DNA for the CDR3: TGCGCCAGCAGCTTGGCCGGGACAGCTTCCTACGAGCAGTACTTC. It translates to CASSLAGTASYEQYF.

The chain combines TRBV5-4 with TRBJ1-1, with 7 bases matching TRBD1. This CDR3 region has 14 residues. From germline, CDR1 is SGHNT and CDR2 YYREEE (reference sequence). J was trimmed by 3 bases and V by 4 bases; bases with no gene match: 6. The CDR3: CASSQGQSYTEAFF. In DNA, the CDR3 is TGTGCCAGCAGCCAGGGACAGAGTTACACTGAAGCTTTCTTT.

V usage is TRBV30 and J usage is TRBJ1-5; a weak D match, TRBD1 (5 bases). Trimming pared 7 bases from V and 5 bases from J, leaving 12 bases between. CDR3 length: 12 amino acids. Per germline, CDR1 GTSNPN and CDR2 SVGIG (reference sequence). The CDR3 nucleotides are TGTGCCTCGAAACGGGGGGATCAGCCCCAGCATTTT. Translation: CASKRGDQPQHF.

This CDR3 reads CAASIRTSVSTDTQYF. The CDR3 DNA sequence: TGTGCCGCGTCGATAAGGACTAGCGTAAGCACAGATACGCAGTATTTT. This chain links TRBV28 with TRBJ2-3; 9 nucleotides line up with TRBD2. V gave up 11 bases and J gave up 0 bases; unmatched junction bases: 12. CDR3 length: 16 amino acids. From germline, CDR1 is MDHEN and CDR2 SYDVKM.

The chain joins TRBV30 to TRBJ2-2; perhaps TRBD1 as D (5 bases). Trimming stripped 1 base from V and 0 bases from J, with 9 bases between. The CDR3 spans 15 residues. Per germline, CDR1 GTSNPN and CDR2 SVGIG (reference sequence). CDR3 nucleotides: TGTGCCTGGAGTGAGGGGATACCGAACACCGGGGAGCTGTTTTTT. Protein sequence: CAWSEGIPNTGELFF.

The chain uses TRBV3-1 (or the pseudogene TRBV3-2) and TRBJ2-5; no clear D gene. The CDR3 runs 15 residues. The ends were cut back, 4 bases at V and 3 bases at J, with 15 bases in the middle. In germline, CDR1 is LGHDT, CDR2 YNNKEL (reference sequence). The CDR3 region has the DNA TGTGCCAGCAGCCCTCGCGGTTCACCGGAAGAGACCCAGTACTTC. Translating gives CASSPRGSPEETQYF.

This sequence joins TRBV10-3 and TRBJ1-1, with D hard to call. This CDR3 is built from 16 residues. Trimming pared 2 bases from V and 5 bases from J, leaving 18 bases between. Germline V gene sequence: CDR1 ENHRY, CDR2 SYGVKD. The CDR3 loop reads CAISEPTQQSGTEAFF. Here the CDR3 DNA reads TGTGCCATCAGTGAGCCGACCCAACAGTCGGGGACTGAAGCTTTCTTT.

The chain combines TRBV15 with TRBJ2-1; D gene ambiguous. Trimming took 0 bases from V and 6 from J, leaving 12 bases between them. This CDR3 has 15 amino acids. Germline V CDR1 and CDR2: LNHNV, YYDKDF (reference sequence). CDR3 sequence (DNA): TGTGCCACCAGCAGAGATCGGGTTAGTAGCAATGAGCAGTTCTTC. Its translation is CATSRDRVSSNEQFF.

The V gene is TRBV7-3, the J gene TRBJ1-3; D uncertain. V lost 4 bases and J lost 0, with 13 bases in between. The CDR3 has 16 amino acids. CDR1 and CDR2 (germline): SGHTA, FQGTGA. The CDR3 here is CASSSNPGSSGNTIYF. The CDR3 nucleotides read TGTGCCAGCAGCTCCAATCCCGGGAGCTCTGGAAACACCATATATTTT.

This chain's CDR3 is CASSHFSLGGGLNEQFF. The CDR3 region has the DNA TGTGCCAGCAGCCACTTCAGTTTGGGGGGGGGCCTGAATGAGCAGTTCTTC. The chain joins TRBV3-1 (or the pseudogene TRBV3-2) to TRBJ2-1, with D perhaps TRBD2 (7 bases). V lost 3 bases, J lost 7 bases, and 22 bases lay in between. The CDR3 has 17 amino acids. In germline, CDR1 is LGHDT, CDR2 YNNKEL (reference sequence).

This rearrangement joins TRBV15 to TRBJ1-1; D perhaps matches TRBD1 (5 bases). Germline CDR1 LNHNV, CDR2 YYDKDF (reference sequence). The V end was cut by 0 bases, the J end by 10 bases, with 12 bases between. The CDR3 totals 13 residues. This CDR3 reads CATSRDEGQGAFF. In nucleotides, the CDR3 is TGTGCCACCAGCAGAGATGAAGGGCAGGGAGCTTTCTTT. The full variable domain, completed using reference TRBV15 and TRBJ1-1, is DAMVIQNPRYQVTQFGKPVTLSCSQTLNHNVMYWYQQKSSQAPKLLFHYYDKDFNNEADTPDNFQSRRPNTSFCFLDIRSPGLGDTAMYLCATSRDEGQGAFFGQGTRLTVV.

This chain joins TRBV7-2 and TRBJ1-3; no firm D call. Germline V CDR1 and CDR2: SGHTA, FQGNSA. The CDR3 has 18 residues. V was cut by 2 bases and J by 7 bases, with 24 bases left in between. This chain's CDR3 is CASSLSSSASRKANTIYF. The CDR3 DNA is TGTGCCAGCAGCTTATCCTCGAGCGCCTCCCGCAAGGCCAACACCATATATTTT. The complete variable domain, with remaining parts taken from reference TRBV7-2 and TRBJ1-3, reads GAGVSQSPSNKVTEKGKDVELRCDPISGHTALYWYRQSLGQGLEFLIYFQGNSAPDKSGLPSDRFSAERTGGSVSTLTIQRTQQEDSAVYLCASSLSSSASRKANTIYFGEGSWLTVV.

V is TRBV11-1 and J is TRBJ2-2; TRBD1 agrees at 8 bases. After removal of 3 bases from V and 7 bases from J, the junction contained 4 bases not matched to a gene. The CDR3 loop spans 14 amino acids. The germline CDR1 and CDR2 sequences are SGHAT and FQDESV (reference sequence). CDR3 DNA sequence: TGTGCCAGCAGCTTCCAGGGGGCAATCGGGGAGCTGTTTTTT. Protein sequence: CASSFQGAIGELFF.

V and J are TRBV6-2 or TRBV6-3 and TRBJ1-1; D is possibly TRBD1 (6 bases). Looked up from germline, CDR1 is MNHEY and CDR2 is SVGEGT. The CDR3 covers 14 residues. V was trimmed by 6 bases and J by 4 bases, leaving 15 bases between them. The CDR3 loop is CASSMTGGGTEAFF. DNA for the CDR3: TGTGCCAGCAGCATGACAGGCGGAGGCACTGAAGCTTTCTTT.

The chain joins TRBV27 to TRBJ1-1, with D possibly matching TRBD1 (5 bases). There are 15 residues in the CDR3. The V gene lost 0 bases and the J gene lost 4 bases, with 12 bases spanning the gap. CDR1 is MNHEY and CDR2 is SMNVEV in the germline V gene (reference sequence). This CDR3 reads CASSLSGGGSTEAFF. DNA for the CDR3: TGTGCCAGCAGTTTATCCGGGGGGGGGAGCACTGAAGCTTTCTTT.

The chain links TRBV18 to TRBJ2-1; TRBD1 matches at 7 bases. The germline CDR1 and CDR2 sequences are KGHSH and LQKENI. The CDR3 is 16 residues long. With V trimmed by 4 bases and J by 4 bases, 10 bases remained unmatched. This CDR3 reads CASSLTGTAFYNEQFF. For the CDR3, the DNA is TGTGCCAGCTCACTCACCGGGACAGCTTTTTACAATGAGCAGTTCTTC.

The rearrangement uses TRBV30 and TRBJ1-4; D is perhaps TRBD1 (6 bases). Trimming shortened V by 2 bases and J by 10 bases, and 20 bases separated the two germline ends. The CDR3 extends over 15 amino acids. The germline V gene encodes CDR1 GTSNPN and CDR2 SVGIG (reference sequence). CDR3 residues: CAWSISPRGAGKLFF. The CDR3 coding sequence is TGTGCCTGGAGTATCTCCCCCAGGGGCGCCGGAAAACTGTTTTTT.

This chain links TRBV6-5 with TRBJ2-3, with a possible D match to TRBD1 (6 bases). The V and J ends lost 0 bases and 5 bases respectively, with 12 bases between them. Germline lookup yields CDR1 MNHEY and CDR2 SVGAGI. The CDR3 length is 15 residues. The chain's CDR3 is CASSYSGRGGDTQYF. In nucleotides, the CDR3 is TGTGCCAGCAGTTACTCGGGCAGGGGTGGAGATACGCAGTATTTT.

The chain links TRBV7-6 to TRBJ1-2; 9 nucleotides match TRBD1. With 0 bases clipped from V and 7 bases from J, the junction kept 9 bases outside the gene matches. CDR1 SGHVS and CDR2 FNYEAQ come from the germline V gene. The CDR3 consists of 16 residues. CDR3 DNA: TGTGCCAGCAGCTTAGCCCAAGGGGGACAGGGCTCTGGCTACACCTTC. The encoded protein is CASSLAQGGQGSGYTF.

This rearrangement joins TRBV7-9 to TRBJ2-2; D ambiguous. CDR3 size: 16 residues. Germline V gene sequence: CDR1 SEHNR, CDR2 FQNEAQ (reference sequence). V was cut by 5 bases and J by 5 bases, with 18 bases left in between. The CDR3 loop reads CASSNPVGWVTGELFF. CDR3 bases: TGTGCCAGCAGCAACCCGGTCGGGTGGGTAACCGGGGAGCTGTTTTTT.

By frequency in the sample, this clone is medium-sized. The CDR3, as DNA: TGTGCCTGGAGTGGGGACAGGGTGCAGGAAAAACTGTTTTTT. This translates into CAWSGDRVQEKLFF. J is TRBJ1-4 and V is TRBV30; 9 positions agree with TRBD1. This CDR3 region has 14 residues. Losses at the gene ends were 1 base for V and 8 bases for J; bases not matched to a gene: 5. The germline CDR1 and CDR2 sequences are GTSNPN and SVGIG (reference sequence).

V gene TRBV2 combines with J gene TRBJ1-1; possibly TRBD1 for D (5 bases). The length of the CDR3 is 14 residues. V dropped 5 bases and J dropped 4 bases, with 14 bases sitting between them. The germline CDR1 and CDR2 sequences are SNHLY and FYNNEI. CDR3 amino acids: CASSWGEKVTEAFF. The CDR3, as DNA: TGTGCCAGCAGTTGGGGGGAAAAGGTCACTGAAGCTTTCTTT. The whole variable domain, remainder taken from reference TRBV2 and TRBJ1-1, is EPEVTQTPSHQVTQMGQEVILRCVPISNHLYFYWYRQILGQKVEFLVSFYNNEISEKSEIFDDQFSVERPDGSNFTLKIRSTKLEDSAMYFCASSWGEKVTEAFFGQGTRLTVV.